This passage covers 12 T cell receptor beta chains from one sample sequenced in a study of blood T cell repertoires in COVID-19. Measured with immunoSEQ multiplex PCR; TCRdb has only the in-frame clones, and not every one. This sample has around 68,000 clones; 75% to 90% occur once, and the top ten carry roughly 2.3%. Material for sequencing was peripheral blood. The receptor set was obtained from a human donor in a cohort sampled during active COVID-19.

This clone occurred a few times. The genes are TRBV13 and TRBJ1-5, with a weak D call TRBD1 (5 bases). The CDR3 has 14 residues. In germline, CDR1 is PRHDT, CDR2 FYEKMQ (reference sequence). Trimming pared 5 bases from V and 5 bases from J, leaving 13 bases between. The DNA for the CDR3 is TGTGCCAGCAGCCCCCGGGGGATGGATCAGCCCCAGCATTTT. It is translated as CASSPRGMDQPQHF.

This chain uses TRBV27 with TRBJ2-3, with TRBD2 identical over 11 bases. The junction had 8 bases not matched to a gene; V was cut back by 1 base and J by 2 bases. Germline assignment: CDR1 MNHEY and CDR2 SMNVEV (reference sequence). The CDR3 covers 18 residues. CDR3 in amino acids: CASSLWGTSGTVTDTQYF. In DNA, the CDR3 is TGTGCCAGCAGTTTATGGGGGACTAGCGGAACGGTCACAGATACGCAGTATTTT.

This clone appeared a single time. The chain links TRBV11-2 to TRBJ2-7, with D possibly TRBD1 on 5 matching bases. This CDR3 region has 14 residues. CDR1 is SGHAT, CDR2 FQNNGV, per germline. Between the trimmed V and J ends, which lost 2 bases and 3 bases, there was a span of 11 bases. The CDR3 protein is CASSLRTQSYEQYF. DNA of the CDR3: TGTGCCAGCAGCTTACGGACACAAAGCTACGAGCAGTACTTC.

This sequence joins TRBV7-2 and TRBJ2-4; 9 bases fit TRBD1. The V segment lost 1 base and the J segment 2 bases; nucleotides outside the gene matches: 12. This CDR3 region has 19 residues. Germline V lookup: CDR1 SGHTA, CDR2 FQGNSA. CDR3 sequence (DNA): TGTGCCAGCAGCTTAGGCCCCACAACCGGGACAGGGCCCAAAAACATTCAGTACTTC. It specifies CASSLGPTTGTGPKNIQYF.

As to this clone: The junction departs from the called germline gene at one end, perhaps through a read error. This chain uses TRBV6-1 with TRBJ1-1; D is unresolved. The CDR3 has 18 residues. Germline-derived CDR1 and CDR2 are MNHNS and SASEGT. CDR3 DNA sequence: TGTGCCAGCAGTGAAGCGCCCCCTCGGTGGACGGTATGGACTGGAGCTTTCTTT. This gives the protein CASSEAPPRWTVWTGAFF.

The chain employs TRBV14 and TRBJ2-3, with 7 bases identical to TRBD1. Trimming removed 4 bases from V and 4 bases from J; junction bases left unmatched: 5. CDR3 length: 14 amino acids. Germline V lookup: CDR1 SGHDN, CDR2 FVKESK. CDR3: CASSRDRASDTQYF. CDR3 nucleotides: TGTGCCAGCAGCCGAGACAGGGCTTCAGATACGCAGTATTTT.

The chain is built from TRBV19 and TRBJ1-4; 8 bases fit TRBD1. Germline CDR1 is LNHDA and CDR2 is SQIVND (reference sequence). CDR3 size: 12 residues. CDR3 sequence (DNA): TGTGCTACGAGGGACAGGCGAGCAAAACTGTTTTTT. Its protein is CATRDRRAKLFF.

The chain has TRBV27 and TRBJ2-1; 13 positions agree with TRBD2. Germline V gives CDR1 MNHEY, CDR2 SMNVEV (reference sequence). Losses at the gene ends were 7 bases for V and 4 bases for J; bases not matched to a gene: 7. This CDR3 has 16 amino acids. For the CDR3, the DNA is TGTGCCAGCACCTCCGGGACTAGCGGGGTTTACAATGAGCAGTTCTTC. Translating gives CASTSGTSGVYNEQFF.

This sequence joins TRBV5-1 and TRBJ2-7; tentative D call: TRBD1 (6 bases). Trimming cost V 4 bases and J 3 bases, with 17 bases left between them. Germline CDR1 SGHRS, CDR2 YFSETQ. This CDR3 region has 15 residues. CDR3 amino acids: CASSPLSGGYYEQYF. DNA of the CDR3: TGCGCCAGCAGCCCGCTGAGTGGGGGCTACTACGAGCAGTACTTC.

V is TRBV6-2 or TRBV6-3 and J is TRBJ2-1; 7 bases agree with TRBD2. Germline assignment: CDR1 MNHEY and CDR2 SVGEGT. The CDR3 totals 16 residues. Losses at the gene ends were 0 bases for V and 10 bases for J; bases not matched to a gene: 12. The CDR3, as DNA: TGTGCCAGCAGTTACTCGAGGTCGGGAGGTCGAGGCGAGCAGTTCTTC. Protein sequence: CASSYSRSGGRGEQFF.

The chain uses TRBV2 and TRBJ2-7, with 12 positions matching TRBD2. CDR3 length: 15 amino acids. V dropped 4 bases and J dropped 1; count of bases not matched to a gene: 2. CDR1 is SNHLY, CDR2 FYNNEI, per germline. DNA of the CDR3: TGTGCCAGCAGTGGACTAGCGGGAGAATCCTACGAGCAGTACTTC. Translated, it gives CASSGLAGESYEQYF.

V usage is TRBV29-1 and J usage is TRBJ2-7; 8 nucleotides match TRBD2. Trimming at V came to 2 bases and at J to 2 bases, leaving 2 bases not matched to a gene. The CDR3 sequence is 13 residues long. Looked up from germline, CDR1 is SQVTM and CDR2 is ANQGSEA. The CDR3 reads CSVELAGAYEQYF. CDR3 coding DNA: TGCAGCGTTGAACTAGCGGGTGCCTACGAGCAGTACTTC.